Below, 15 T cell receptor beta chains from the same sample are listed, as sequenced in a study of cytomegalovirus exposure and HLA in healthy donors. PCR involved 60 Vbeta and 13 Jbeta primers. Some clones are missing from TCRdb's copy, which holds only in-frame ones; the method was immunoSEQ multiplex PCR. The sample includes under 200,000 clones, around three quarters of them seen just once. The specimen sequenced was PBMCs. These receptors originate from a man aged 35-49 years in good health and CMV-seronegative.

The J gene is TRBJ2-3, the V gene TRBV7-6; 7 bases are shared with TRBD2. Trimming removed 0 bases from V and 1 base from J; junction bases left unmatched: 1. The CDR3 covers 15 residues. CDR1 and CDR2 from the germline V gene are SGHVS and FNYEAQ. CDR3 region: CASSLAAGGTDTQYF. CDR3 nucleotide sequence: TGTGCCAGCAGCTTAGCGGCGGGAGGCACAGATACGCAGTATTTT.

The rearrangement uses TRBV5-4 and TRBJ2-7; D possibly corresponds to TRBD1 (6 bases). V was trimmed by 4 bases and J by 0 bases, leaving 14 bases between them. The CDR3 totals 15 residues. CDR1 and CDR2 from the germline V gene are SGHNT and YYREEE (reference sequence). CDR3 sequence: CASSPQGQASYEQYF. The CDR3 DNA follows: TGTGCCAGCAGCCCCCAGGGACAAGCCTCCTACGAGCAGTACTTC.

This clone was picked up a small number of times. The genes are TRBV7-9 and TRBJ2-7; a possible D gene is TRBD1 (6 bases). The CDR3 sequence is 14 residues long. Per the germline V gene, CDR1 is SEHNR and CDR2 is FQNEAQ (reference sequence). V was shortened by 5 bases and J by 7 bases, with 18 bases between the two germline ends. As DNA, the CDR3 is TGTGCCAGCAGCCCGCCCGGGACATCACTAGAGCAGTACTTC. Protein: CASSPPGTSLEQYF.

The chain joins TRBV6-6 to TRBJ2-7, with 11 bases fitting TRBD1. From germline, CDR1 is MNHNY and CDR2 SVGAGI (reference sequence). With V trimmed by 7 bases and J by 2 bases, 4 bases remained unmatched. The CDR3 length is 14 residues. The CDR3 region has the DNA TGTGCCAGCACCGAGGGACAGGGGGCCTACGAGCAGTACTTC. It specifies CASTEGQGAYEQYF.

This clone was detected once. The J gene is TRBJ1-1, the V gene TRBV11-3, with 8 bases that match TRBD1. The CDR3 length is 15 residues. Germline CDR1 is SGHNT and CDR2 is YENEEA. Trimming removed 5 bases from V and 3 bases from J; junction bases left unmatched: 8. CDR3 loop: CASSVSGGSDTEAFF. The CDR3 DNA is TGTGCCAGCAGCGTATCAGGGGGCTCGGACACTGAAGCTTTCTTT.

This rearrangement joins TRBV5-1 to TRBJ2-5, with TRBD1 matching 10 bases. CDR3 size: 14 residues. The V gene end was trimmed by 0 bases and the J gene end by 5 bases; junction bases not matched to a gene: 1. Germline values: CDR1 SGHRS, CDR2 YFSETQ. CDR3 nucleotide sequence: TGCGCCAGCAGCTTGGGACAGGGGGCGGAGACCCAGTACTTC. It codes for CASSLGQGAETQYF.

This clone was counted only a few times. The chain recombines TRBV30 with TRBJ1-4, with D uncertain. Germline V CDR1 and CDR2: GTSNPN, SVGIG (reference sequence). This CDR3 region has 12 residues. V was cut by 1 base and J by 4 bases, with 4 bases left in between. The CDR3 here is CAWSAGNEKLFF. CDR3 DNA sequence: TGTGCCTGGAGTGCGGGTAATGAAAAACTGTTTTTT. The whole variable domain, remainder taken from reference TRBV30 and TRBJ1-4, is SQTIHQWPATLVQPVGSPLSLECTVEGTSNPNLYWYRQAAGRGLQLLFYSVGIGQISSEVPQNLSASRPQDRQFILSSKKLLLSDSGFYLCAWSAGNEKLFFGSGTQLSVL.

The chain carries TRBV9 and TRBJ2-1; the match to TRBD2 covers 7 bases. Germline loops: CDR1 SGDLS, CDR2 YYNGEE. CDR3 length: 15 residues. V was pared by 2 bases and J by 8 bases, with 10 bases of the junction left unmatched. In DNA, the CDR3 is TGTGCCAGCAGCGTCCGGGGGGAGGGCTTCGATGAGCAGTTCTTC. It is translated as CASSVRGEGFDEQFF.

This chain joins TRBV5-6 and TRBJ2-7; D is possibly TRBD2 (5 bases). There are 13 residues in the CDR3. Trimming removed 2 bases from V and 3 bases from J, with 9 bases in between. Germline V lookup: CDR1 SGHDT, CDR2 YYEEEE. CDR3 residues: CASSFGLNYEQYF. In DNA form, the CDR3 reads TGTGCCAGCAGCTTCGGACTGAACTACGAGCAGTACTTC.

This chain joins TRBV7-2 and TRBJ1-5, with 7 bases aligning to TRBD1. Trimming removed 2 bases from V and 6 bases from J; junction bases left unmatched: 7. The CDR3 loop spans 15 amino acids. Germline V CDR1 and CDR2: SGHTA, FQGNSA. The CDR3 sequence: CASSLTGDLTQPQHF. The DNA for the CDR3 is TGTGCCAGCAGCTTAACAGGGGACCTCACTCAGCCCCAGCATTTT.

V and J are TRBV19 and TRBJ1-1; D might be TRBD1 (6 bases). The V gene's germline CDR1 is LNHDA and CDR2 SQIVND (reference sequence). This CDR3 is built from 15 residues. V shed 5 bases and J shed 1 base, with 14 bases lying between them. The DNA of the CDR3 is TGTGCCAGTAGTTCCTGGGGACAATCGAACACTGAAGCTTTCTTT. Protein product: CASSSWGQSNTEAFF.

J is TRBJ2-7 and V is TRBV2; 8 bases fit TRBD1. Unmatched junction bases numbered 8, after V lost 7 bases and J lost 3 bases. CDR1 is SNHLY, CDR2 FYNNEI, per germline. CDR3 length: 14 residues. CDR3 DNA: TGTGCCAGCACCATGACAGGGGTAGTCTACGAGCAGTACTTC. Its protein product is CASTMTGVVYEQYF. Full variable domain (rest looked up from reference TRBV2 and TRBJ2-7): EPEVTQTPSHQVTQMGQEVILRCVPISNHLYFYWYRQILGQKVEFLVSFYNNEISEKSEIFDDQFSVERPDGSNFTLKIRSTKLEDSAMYFCASTMTGVVYEQYFGPGTRLTVT.

The J gene is TRBJ1-6, the V gene TRBV30, with D perhaps matching TRBD1 (6 bases). The V and J ends lost 4 bases and 12 bases respectively, with 19 bases between them. Germline loops: CDR1 GTSNPN, CDR2 SVGIG (reference sequence). There are 14 residues in the CDR3. CDR3 sequence: CAWTPGAGVVPLHF. CDR3 DNA: TGTGCCTGGACTCCCGGGGCAGGGGTCGTACCCCTCCACTTT.

The chain combines TRBV7-8 with TRBJ2-5, with a tentative D call TRBD1 (8 bases). Germline values: CDR1 SGHVS, CDR2 FQNEAQ. V was shortened by 4 bases and J by 5 bases, with 17 bases between the two germline ends. The CDR3 extends over 15 amino acids. The CDR3 region has the DNA TGTGCCAGCAGCTACAGGGGGAGGGACGGGGAGACCCAGTACTTC. Its protein is CASSYRGRDGETQYF.

The chain carries TRBV4-1 and TRBJ2-7, with D perhaps matching TRBD2 (6 bases). Germline CDR1 and CDR2: MGHRA and YSYEKL. This CDR3 is built from 13 residues. The germline V and J ends were trimmed by 1 base and 6 bases, with 10 bases remaining between them. Written as DNA, the CDR3 is TGCGCCAGCAGCCAAGCCGGAGGGCTCGAGCAGTACTTC. Amino acid sequence: CASSQAGGLEQYF.